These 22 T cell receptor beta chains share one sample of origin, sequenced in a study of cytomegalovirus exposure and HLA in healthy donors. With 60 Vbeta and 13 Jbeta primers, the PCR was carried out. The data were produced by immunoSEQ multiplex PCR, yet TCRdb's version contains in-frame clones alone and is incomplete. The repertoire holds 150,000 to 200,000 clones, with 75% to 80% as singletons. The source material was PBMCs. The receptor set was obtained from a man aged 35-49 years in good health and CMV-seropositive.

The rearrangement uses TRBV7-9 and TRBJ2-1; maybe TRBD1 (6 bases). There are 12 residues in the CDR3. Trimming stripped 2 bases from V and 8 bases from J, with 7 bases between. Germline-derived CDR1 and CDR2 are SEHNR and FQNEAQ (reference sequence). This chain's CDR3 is CASSLQGYEQFF. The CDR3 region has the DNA TGTGCCAGCAGCTTACAGGGGTATGAGCAGTTCTTC.

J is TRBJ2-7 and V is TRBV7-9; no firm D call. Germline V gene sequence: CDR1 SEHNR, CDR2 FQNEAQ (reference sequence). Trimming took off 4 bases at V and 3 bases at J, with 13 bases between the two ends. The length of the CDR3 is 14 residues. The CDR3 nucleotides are TGTGCCAGCAGCTCCGTGGCACAAGACTACGAGCAGTACTTC. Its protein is CASSSVAQDYEQYF. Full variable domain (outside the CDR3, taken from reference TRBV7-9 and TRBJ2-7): DTGVSQNPRHKITKRGQNVTFRCDPISEHNRLYWYRQTLGQGPEFLTYFQNEAQLEKSRLLSDRFSAERPKGSFSTLEIQRTEQGDSAMYLCASSSVAQDYEQYFGPGTRLTVT.

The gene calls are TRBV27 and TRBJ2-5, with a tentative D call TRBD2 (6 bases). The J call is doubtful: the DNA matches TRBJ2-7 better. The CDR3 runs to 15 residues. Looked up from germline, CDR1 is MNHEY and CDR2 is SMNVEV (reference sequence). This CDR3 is CASRGSGKLSYEQYF. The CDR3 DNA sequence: TGTGCCAGCCGGGGTAGCGGCAAGCTCTCCTACGAGCAGTACTTC.

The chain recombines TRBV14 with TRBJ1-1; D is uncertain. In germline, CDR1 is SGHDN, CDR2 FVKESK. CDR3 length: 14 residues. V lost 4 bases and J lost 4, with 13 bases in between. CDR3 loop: CASSPSVPSTEAFF. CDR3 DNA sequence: TGTGCCAGCAGCCCTTCCGTTCCGAGCACTGAAGCTTTCTTT.

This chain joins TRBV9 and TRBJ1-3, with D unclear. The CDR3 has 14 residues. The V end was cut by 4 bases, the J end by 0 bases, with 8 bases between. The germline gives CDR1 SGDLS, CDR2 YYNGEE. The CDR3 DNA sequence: TGTGCCAGCAGCTTCGGGGTCTCTGGAAACACCATATATTTT. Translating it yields CASSFGVSGNTIYF.

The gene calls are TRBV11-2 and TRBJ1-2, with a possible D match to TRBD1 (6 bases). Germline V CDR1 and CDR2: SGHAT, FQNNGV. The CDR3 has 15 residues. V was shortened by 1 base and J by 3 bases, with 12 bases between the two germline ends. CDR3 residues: CASSLVRGGHYGYTF. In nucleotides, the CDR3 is TGTGCCAGCAGCTTAGTCCGGGGGGGCCACTATGGCTACACCTTC. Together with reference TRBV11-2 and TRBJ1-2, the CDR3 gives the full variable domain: EAGVAQSPRYKIIEKRQSVAFWCNPISGHATLYWYQQILGQGPKLLIQFQNNGVVDDSQLPKDRFSAERLKGVDSTLKIQPAKLEDSAVYLCASSLVRGGHYGYTFGSGTRLTVV.

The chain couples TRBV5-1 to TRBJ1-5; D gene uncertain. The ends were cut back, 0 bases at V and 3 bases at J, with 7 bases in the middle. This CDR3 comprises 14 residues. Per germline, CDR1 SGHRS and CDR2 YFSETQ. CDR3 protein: CASSLGQNNQPQHF. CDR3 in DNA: TGCGCCAGCAGCTTGGGGCAGAACAATCAGCCCCAGCATTTT.

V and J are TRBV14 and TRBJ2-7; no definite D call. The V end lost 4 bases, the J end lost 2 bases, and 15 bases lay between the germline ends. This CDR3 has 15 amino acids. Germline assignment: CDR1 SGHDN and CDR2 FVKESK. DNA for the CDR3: TGTGCCAGCAGCCGAGGTAGACTGCGTACCTACGAGCAGTACTTC. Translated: CASSRGRLRTYEQYF.

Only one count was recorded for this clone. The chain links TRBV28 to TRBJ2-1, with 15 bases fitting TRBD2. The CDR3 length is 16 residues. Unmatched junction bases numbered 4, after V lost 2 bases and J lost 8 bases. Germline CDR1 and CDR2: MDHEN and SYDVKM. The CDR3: CASSLGLAGGPDEQFF. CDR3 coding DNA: TGTGCCAGCAGTTTAGGACTAGCGGGAGGGCCAGATGAGCAGTTCTTC.

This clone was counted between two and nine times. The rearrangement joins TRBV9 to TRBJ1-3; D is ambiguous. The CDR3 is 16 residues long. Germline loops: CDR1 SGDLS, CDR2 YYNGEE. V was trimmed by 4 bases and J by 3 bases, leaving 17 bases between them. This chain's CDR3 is CASSPGWGRGGNTIYF. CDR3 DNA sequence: TGTGCCAGCAGCCCAGGATGGGGTCGGGGTGGAAACACCATATATTTT.

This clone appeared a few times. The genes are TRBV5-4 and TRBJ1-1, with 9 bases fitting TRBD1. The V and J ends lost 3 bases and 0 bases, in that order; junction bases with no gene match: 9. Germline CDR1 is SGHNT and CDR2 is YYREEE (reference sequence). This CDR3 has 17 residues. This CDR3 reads CASSSTGGGGMNTEAFF. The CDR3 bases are TGTGCCAGCAGCTCCACAGGGGGCGGGGGAATGAACACTGAAGCTTTCTTT. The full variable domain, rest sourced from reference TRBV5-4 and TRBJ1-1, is ETGVTQSPTHLIKTRGQQVTLRCSSQSGHNTVSWYQQALGQGPQFIFQYYREEENGRGNFPPRFSGLQFPNYSSELNVNALELDDSALYLCASSSTGGGGMNTEAFFGQGTRLTVV.

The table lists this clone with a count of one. The CDR3 here is CASVDGLANVDEQFF. Written as DNA, the CDR3 is TGTGCCAGCGTCGATGGACTAGCGAACGTCGATGAGCAGTTCTTC. V is TRBV5-4 and J is TRBJ2-1, with 9 bases identical to TRBD2. The germline V gene encodes CDR1 SGHNT and CDR2 YYREEE (reference sequence). The V gene end was trimmed by 7 bases and the J gene end by 8 bases; junction bases not matched to a gene: 13. This CDR3 contains 15 residues.

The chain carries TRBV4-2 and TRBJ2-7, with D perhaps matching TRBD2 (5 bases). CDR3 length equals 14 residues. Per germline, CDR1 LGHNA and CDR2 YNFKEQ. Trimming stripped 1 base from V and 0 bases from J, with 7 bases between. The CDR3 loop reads CASSQGTSSYEQYF. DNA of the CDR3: TGTGCCAGCAGCCAAGGTACTAGCTCCTACGAGCAGTACTTC.

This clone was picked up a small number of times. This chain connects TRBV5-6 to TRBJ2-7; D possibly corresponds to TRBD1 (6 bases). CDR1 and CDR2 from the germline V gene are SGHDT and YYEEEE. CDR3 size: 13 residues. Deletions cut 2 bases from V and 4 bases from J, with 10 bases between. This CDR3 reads CASSFLQGYEQYF. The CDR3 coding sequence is TGTGCCAGCAGCTTCCTACAGGGTTACGAGCAGTACTTC.

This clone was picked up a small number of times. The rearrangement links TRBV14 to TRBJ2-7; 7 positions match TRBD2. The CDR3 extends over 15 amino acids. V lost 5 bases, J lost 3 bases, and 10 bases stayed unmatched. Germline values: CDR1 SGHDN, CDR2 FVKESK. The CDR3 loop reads CASSIWGGGSYEQYF. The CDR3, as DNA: TGTGCCAGCAGCATTTGGGGGGGAGGCAGCTACGAGCAGTACTTC.

CDR3 amino acids: CATRDRVGGEQYF. The CDR3 region has the DNA TGTGCCACCCGTGACAGGGTGGGAGGAGAGCAGTACTTC. The chain links TRBV6-5 to TRBJ2-7; D possibly corresponds to TRBD1 (7 bases). V was cut by 10 bases and J by 7 bases, with 20 bases left in between. The CDR3 totals 13 residues. Looked up from germline, CDR1 is MNHEY and CDR2 is SVGAGI.

CDR3 coding DNA: TGCGCCAGCAGTGAACAGGGGTATGGAAACACCATATATTTT. Translation: CASSEQGYGNTIYF. V gene TRBV10-1 combines with J gene TRBJ1-3; the match to TRBD1 covers 7 bases. The CDR3 consists of 14 residues. CDR1 WNHNN and CDR2 SYGVQD come from the germline V gene (reference sequence). The V segment lost 3 bases and the J segment 3 bases; nucleotides outside the gene matches: 2.

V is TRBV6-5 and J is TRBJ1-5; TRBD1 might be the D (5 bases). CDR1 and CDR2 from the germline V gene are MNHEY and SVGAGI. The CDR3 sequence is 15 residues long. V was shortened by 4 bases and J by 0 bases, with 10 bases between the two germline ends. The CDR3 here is CASSWQGDSNQPQHF. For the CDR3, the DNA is TGTGCCAGCAGTTGGCAGGGTGATAGCAATCAGCCCCAGCATTTT.

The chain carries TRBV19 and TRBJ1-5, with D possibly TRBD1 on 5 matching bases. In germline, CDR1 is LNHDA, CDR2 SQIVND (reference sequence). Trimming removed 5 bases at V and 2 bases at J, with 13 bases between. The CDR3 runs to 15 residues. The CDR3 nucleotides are TGTGCCAGTAGTCCTGGGACTGGAGGCAATCAGCCCCAGCATTTT. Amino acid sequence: CASSPGTGGNQPQHF.

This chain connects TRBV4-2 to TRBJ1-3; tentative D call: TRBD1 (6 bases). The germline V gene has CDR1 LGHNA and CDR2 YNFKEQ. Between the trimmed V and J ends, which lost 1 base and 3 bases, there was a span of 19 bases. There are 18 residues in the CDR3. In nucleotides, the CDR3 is TGTGCCAGCAGCCAAGTGGTTGGGGGCTACCTGGGTGGAAACACCATATATTTT. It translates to CASSQVVGGYLGGNTIYF.

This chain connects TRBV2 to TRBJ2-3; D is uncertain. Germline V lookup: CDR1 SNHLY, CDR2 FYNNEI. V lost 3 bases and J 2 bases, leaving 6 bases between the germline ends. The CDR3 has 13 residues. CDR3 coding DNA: TGTGCCAGCAGTGACAGGCCCACAGATACGCAGTATTTT. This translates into CASSDRPTDTQYF.

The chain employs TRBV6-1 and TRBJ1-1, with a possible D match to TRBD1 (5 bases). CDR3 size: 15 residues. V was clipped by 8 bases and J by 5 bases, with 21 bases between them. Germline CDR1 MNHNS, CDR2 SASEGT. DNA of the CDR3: TGTGCCAGCGGGATGGGTACCAGGGCGAGGACTGAAGCTTTCTTT. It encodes CASGMGTRARTEAFF.